The 15 T cell receptor beta chains below all came from one sample that was sequenced in a study of low-dose radiotherapy and immunotherapy resistance in tumors. Time point reported: before trial treatment. Gene-specific TRAV and TRBV primers were used for first-strand cDNA, covering alpha and beta chains. With a V-primer adapter and a constant-region primer, TCRs were amplified for approximately 19 PCR cycles. A single record per CDR3 protein comes from TCRdb applying MiXCR to the reads. This table has some 39,000 distinct CDR3 sequences, 25% to 40% appearing once. The sequenced sample was PBMCs, obtained before treatment. Receptors were obtained from a male donor with gallbladder cancer.

CDR3 protein: CASNRRDEAFF. DNA of the CDR3: TGTGCCAGCAACCGGAGGGATGAAGCTTTCTTT. The chain is built from TRBV2 and TRBJ1-1; the D is unclear. V lost 7 bases, J lost 7 bases, and 10 bases lay in between. This CDR3 has 11 residues. The V gene's germline CDR1 is SNHLY and CDR2 FYNNEI.

The table lists this clonotype with many counts. V is TRBV9 and J is TRBJ1-2; the D is unclear. This CDR3 contains 15 residues. Germline CDR1 SGDLS, CDR2 YYNGEE. V was pared by 0 bases and J by 4 bases, with 13 bases between. The CDR3 bases are TGTGCCAGCAGCGTAGACGGGGAAGTCGGCTATGGCTACACCTTC. This gives the protein CASSVDGEVGYGYTF.

The V and J genes are TRBV28 and TRBJ2-7; TRBD2 matches 16 bases. In germline, CDR1 is MDHEN, CDR2 SYDVKM. V gave up 7 bases and J gave up 4 bases; unmatched junction bases: 7. The CDR3 runs to 16 residues. This chain's CDR3 is CASTPGLAGGRYEQYF. Here the CDR3 DNA reads TGTGCCAGCACTCCGGGACTAGCGGGAGGGCGGTACGAGCAGTACTTC.

This clonotype was seen at least ten times. V is TRBV5-1 and J is TRBJ2-5; 9 nucleotides align to TRBD1. The CDR3 sequence is 13 residues long. Trimming took 4 bases from V and 5 from J; bases not matched to a gene: 3. Germline CDR1 reads SGHRS; CDR2 reads YFSETQ. In DNA form, the CDR3 reads TGCGCCAGCAGCGGACAGGGGAGTGAGACCCAGTACTTC. The encoded protein is CASSGQGSETQYF.

This chain links TRBV20-1 with TRBJ2-5; perhaps TRBD1 as D (6 bases). V lost 6 bases, J lost 4 bases, and 21 bases lay in between. The CDR3 is made up of 15 amino acids. Looked up from germline, CDR1 is DFQATT and CDR2 is SNEGSKA (reference sequence). CDR3 sequence (DNA): TGCAGTGCCGCTACGGGACAAACGGGTGGAGAGACCCAGTACTTC. This encodes CSAATGQTGGETQYF.

This clonotype was picked up a small number of times. One base separates it from a far larger clone, so it is likely a read error. The V call is TRBV27, the J call TRBJ2-1; a weak D match, TRBD1 (5 bases). The CDR3 sequence is 15 residues long. Trimming shortened V by 5 bases and J by 10 bases, and 21 bases separated the two germline ends. CDR1 MNHEY and CDR2 SMNVEV come from the germline V gene (reference sequence). The CDR3 protein is CASSPGAQGLLEQFF. The CDR3 bases are TGTGCCAGCAGTCCCGGTGCGCAGGGCTTGCTCGAGCAGTTCTTC.

This clonotype has ten or more counts. The chain uses TRBV11-2 and TRBJ2-2; 9 positions match TRBD2. The trim removed 5 bases at V and 7 bases at J, leaving 8 bases unmatched. Germline CDR1 SGHAT, CDR2 FQNNGV. The CDR3 length is 15 residues. The DNA of the CDR3 is TGTGCCAGCAGCCCGGACGCAGCGGGAGGCGGGGAGCTGTTTTTT. Its protein product is CASSPDAAGGGELFF.

This clonotype is deemed medium-sized. The V gene is TRBV28, the J gene TRBJ2-7; TRBD1 matches at 8 bases. The trim removed 7 bases at V and 3 bases at J, leaving 11 bases unmatched. Germline CDR1 MDHEN, CDR2 SYDVKM. This CDR3 spans 15 amino acids. CDR3 in amino acids: CASTGQTGAFYEQYF. In DNA, the CDR3 is TGTGCCAGCACCGGGCAGACAGGGGCGTTCTACGAGCAGTACTTC.

There are many counts of this clonotype. The rearrangement uses TRBV7-8 and TRBJ1-5; D is ambiguous. Trimming stripped 5 bases from V and 2 bases from J, with 16 bases between. The CDR3 runs 16 residues. Germline V gene lookup returns CDR1 SGHVS and CDR2 FQNEAQ. DNA for the CDR3: TGTGCCAGCAGCGACCCACAGTACGCGGGCAATCAGCCCCAGCATTTT. This encodes CASSDPQYAGNQPQHF.

This clonotype was seen ten or more times. The chain combines TRBV21-1 with TRBJ1-3. TRBV21-1 is listed as a pseudogene. The CDR3 length is 15 residues. CDR3 sequence reads: CASLSTSSTRNTIYF. CDR3 DNA sequence: TGTGCCAGCCTTAGCACATCGTCTACTCGAAACACCATATATTTT.

The rearrangement uses TRBV28 and TRBJ2-2; 13 bases line up with TRBD2. The CDR3 has 18 residues. Unmatched junction bases numbered 7, after V lost 4 bases and J lost 2 bases. In germline, CDR1 is MDHEN, CDR2 SYDVKM. This chain's CDR3 is CASSSLTSGRANTGELFF. Here the CDR3 DNA reads TGTGCCAGCAGTTCCCTCACTAGCGGGAGGGCTAACACCGGGGAGCTGTTTTTT.

This clonotype was seen many times. This chain uses TRBV12-3 or TRBV12-4 with TRBJ2-3; the match to TRBD2 covers 8 bases. J lost 6 bases, V lost 6 bases, and 8 bases had no gene match. CDR3 length: 14 amino acids. CDR3 region: CASRPASGWDTQYF. Written as DNA, the CDR3 is TGTGCCAGCAGACCGGCTAGCGGGTGGGATACGCAGTATTTT.

A few counts support this clonotype. This chain joins TRBV5-4 and TRBJ2-5; the D call may be TRBD1 or TRBD2 (5 bases each). The CDR3 covers 13 residues. V gave up 2 bases and J gave up 4 bases, with 9 bases separating them. Germline V gives CDR1 SGHNT, CDR2 YYREEE (reference sequence). CDR3 residues: CASSLTGGETQYF. CDR3 DNA: TGTGCCAGCAGCTTAACTGGGGGAGAGACCCAGTACTTC. Complete variable domain (other parts from reference TRBV5-4 and TRBJ2-5): ETGVTQSPTHLIKTRGQQVTLRCSSQSGHNTVSWYQQALGQGPQFIFQYYREEENGRGNFPPRFSGLQFPNYSSELNVNALELDDSALYLCASSLTGGETQYFGPGTRLLVL.

In its sample, this clonotype was seen many times. The V gene is TRBV5-6, the J gene TRBJ2-1, with 12 bases lining up with TRBD2. Trimming took 4 bases from V and 12 from J; bases not matched to a gene: 5. The CDR3 loop spans 13 amino acids. The germline gives CDR1 SGHDT, CDR2 YYEEEE. CDR3 sequence: CASSKTSGGPQFF. CDR3 coding DNA: TGTGCCAGCAGCAAAACTAGCGGGGGGCCGCAGTTCTTC.

This clonotype was counted ten times or more. The chain combines TRBV20-1 with TRBJ2-5, with D perhaps matching TRBD2 (5 bases). The V end lost 6 bases, the J end lost 4 bases, and 15 bases lay between the germline ends. CDR3 length: 13 amino acids. From germline, CDR1 is DFQATT and CDR2 SNEGSKA (reference sequence). The CDR3 DNA is TGCAGTGCCCCCCGGGATCAGAGAGAGACCCAGTACTTC. As protein: CSAPRDQRETQYF.